Reported below is one TCR beta chain. With a J-beta primer mix and a sample-barcoded 5' primer, a second PCR ran about 6 to 11 cycles. MiXCR, run by TCRdb on the 5' RACE reads, gives a single entry per CDR3 protein. This table holds 650,000 to 800,000 distinct CDR3 sequences, under 45% found once. These data come from a study of blood T cells in healthy people across ages. Germline V gene lookup returns CDR1 KGHSH and CDR2 LQKENI. The CDR3 is made up of 16 amino acids. The germline V and J ends were trimmed by 3 bases and 0 bases, with 9 bases remaining between them. The sample consisted of blood. This sequence was found in a man aged 60 to 75 in good health. The V gene is TRBV18, the J gene TRBJ2-6; the D gene is possibly TRBD1 (6 bases). CDR3 in amino acids: CASSPRGTSGANVLTF. The CDR3 nucleotides read TGTGCCAGCTCACCCAGGGGTACCTCTGGGGCCAACGTCCTGACTTTC.